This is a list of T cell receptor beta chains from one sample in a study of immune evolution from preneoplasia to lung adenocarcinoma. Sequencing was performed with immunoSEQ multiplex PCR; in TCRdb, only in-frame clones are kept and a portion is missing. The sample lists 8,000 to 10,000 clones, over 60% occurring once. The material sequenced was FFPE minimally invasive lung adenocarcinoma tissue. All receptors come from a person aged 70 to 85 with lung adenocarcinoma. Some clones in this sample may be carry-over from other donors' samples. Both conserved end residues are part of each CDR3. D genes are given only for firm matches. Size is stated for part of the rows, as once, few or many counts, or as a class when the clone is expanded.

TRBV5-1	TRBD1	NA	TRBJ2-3	CASSLAGTGRVDTQYF	TGCGCCAGCAGCTTGGCCGGGACAGGGCGGGTAGATACGCAGTATTTT
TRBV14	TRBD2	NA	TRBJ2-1	CASSGASGGYNEQFF	TGTGCCAGCAGCGGGGCGAGCGGGGGCTACAATGAGCAGTTCTTC
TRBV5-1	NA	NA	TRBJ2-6	CASSPLGGTNVLTF	TGCGCCAGCAGCCCGTTGGGGGGTACCAACGTCCTGACTTTC
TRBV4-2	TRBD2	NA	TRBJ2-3	CASSQGREDTQYF	TGTGCCAGCAGCCAGGGGAGGGAAGATACGCAGTATTTT
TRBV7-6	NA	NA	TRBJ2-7	CASSLGGAGLYEQYF	TGTGCCAGCAGCTTAGGAGGCGCAGGTCTCTACGAGCAGTACTTC
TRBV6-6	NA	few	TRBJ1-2	CASSYYYGYTF	TGTGCCAGCAGTTACTACTATGGCTACACCTTC
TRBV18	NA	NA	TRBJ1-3	CASSPQGVKGNTIYF	TGTGCCAGCTCACCACAGGGCGTTAAGGGAAACACCATATATTTT
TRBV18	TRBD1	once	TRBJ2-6	CASSPLGQGTPGANVLTF	TGTGCCAGCTCACCACTGGGACAGGGTACCCCTGGGGCCAACGTCCTGACTTTC
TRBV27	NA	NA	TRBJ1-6	CASRALTDYNSPLHF	TGTGCCAGCAGAGCCCTGACTGACTATAATTCACCCCTCCACTTT
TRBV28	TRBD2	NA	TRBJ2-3	CASSLPSGLTDTQYF	TGTGCCAGCAGTTTACCTAGCGGGCTCACAGATACGCAGTATTTT
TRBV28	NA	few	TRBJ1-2	CASTGQTYGYTF	TGTGCCAGCACCGGACAGACCTATGGCTACACCTTC
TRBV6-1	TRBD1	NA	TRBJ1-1	CASSSHRGNTEAFF	TGTGCCAGCAGTTCCCACAGGGGGAACACTGAAGCTTTCTTT
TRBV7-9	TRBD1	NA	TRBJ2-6	CASSLTGGLGANVLTF	TGTGCCAGCAGCTTGACAGGGGGCTTAGGGGCCAACGTCCTGACTTTC
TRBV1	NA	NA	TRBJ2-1	CTSSVGTQQFF	TGCACCAGCAGCGTCGGGACTCAGCAGTTCTTC
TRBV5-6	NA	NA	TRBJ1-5	CASSLASQPQHF	TGTGCCAGCAGCTTGGCCAGTCAGCCCCAGCATTTT
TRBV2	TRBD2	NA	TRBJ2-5	CASRKLAGGETQYF	TGTGCCAGCAGGAAGCTAGCGGGGGGAGAGACCCAGTACTTC
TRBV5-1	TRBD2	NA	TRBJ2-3	CASKRTSGGASHHTDTQYF	TGCGCCAGTAAACGGACTAGCGGGGGGGCTTCCCACCACACAGATACGCAGTATTTT
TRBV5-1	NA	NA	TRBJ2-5	CASSLWGSNQETQYF	TGCGCCAGCAGCTTATGGGGTAGCAACCAAGAGACCCAGTACTTC
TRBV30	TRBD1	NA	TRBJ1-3	CAWSGQGATIYF	TGTGCCTGGAGCGGACAGGGCGCCACCATATATTTT
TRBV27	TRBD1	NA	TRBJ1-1	CASSTTGGTEAFF	TGTGCCAGCAGTACAACAGGGGGCACTGAAGCTTTCTTT
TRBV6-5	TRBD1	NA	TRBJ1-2	CASKGQGADYGYTF	TGTGCCAGCAAGGGACAGGGGGCGGACTATGGCTACACCTTC
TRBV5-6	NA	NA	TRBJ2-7	CASSAEGPVSYEQYF	TGTGCCAGCAGCGCGGAGGGGCCAGTCTCCTACGAGCAGTACTTC
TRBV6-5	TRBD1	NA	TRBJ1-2	CASSRQGSDYGYTF	TGTGCCAGCAGTCGACAGGGCTCCGACTATGGCTACACCTTC
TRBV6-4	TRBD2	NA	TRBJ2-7	CASSDSKGLAGFQQQYF	TGTGCCAGCAGTGACTCGAAGGGACTAGCGGGATTTCAGCAGCAGTACTTC
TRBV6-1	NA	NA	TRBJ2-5	CASREETQYF	TGTGCCAGCAGGGAAGAGACCCAGTACTTC
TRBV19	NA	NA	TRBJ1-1	CASSISIPAPMNTEAFF	TGTGCCAGTAGTATATCCATCCCAGCTCCAATGAACACTGAAGCTTTCTTT
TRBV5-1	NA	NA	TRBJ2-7	CASSQGSSYEQYF	TGCGCCAGCAGTCAGGGTAGTAGCTACGAGCAGTACTTC
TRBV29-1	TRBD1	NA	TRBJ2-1	CSVERQGVINEQFF	TGCAGCGTTGAAAGACAGGGCGTTATCAATGAGCAGTTCTTC
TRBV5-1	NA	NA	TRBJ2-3	CASSLAGTSTDTQYF	TGCGCCAGCAGCTTGGCCGGAACTAGCACAGACACGCAGTATTTT
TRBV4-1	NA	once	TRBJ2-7	CASSHARGPEQYF	TGCGCCAGCAGCCATGCTAGGGGACCCGAGCAGTACTTC
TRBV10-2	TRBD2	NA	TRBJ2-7	CASSEIGGGNEQYF	TGCGCCAGCAGTGAGATCGGCGGGGGGAACGAGCAGTACTTC
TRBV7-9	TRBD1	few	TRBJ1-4	CASSQPGQGQEKLFF	TGTGCCAGCAGTCAACCGGGACAGGGACAGGAGAAACTGTTTTTT
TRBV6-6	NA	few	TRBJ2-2	CASQGGLGTGELFF	TGTGCCAGCCAGGGGGGATTGGGGACCGGGGAGCTGTTTTTT
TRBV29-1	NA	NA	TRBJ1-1	CSPNLRGNTEAFF	TGCAGCCCTAACCTAAGGGGGAACACTGAAGCTTTCTTT
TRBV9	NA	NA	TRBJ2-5	CASSVFGGKETQYF	TGTGCCAGCAGCGTGTTCGGGGGAAAAGAGACCCAGTACTTC
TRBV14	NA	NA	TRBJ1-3	CASSQMWVTGNTIYF	TGTGCCAGCAGCCAAATGTGGGTAACTGGAAACACCATATATTTT
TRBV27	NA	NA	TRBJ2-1	CASSSRTTLDEQFF	TGTGCCAGCAGTTCGCGGACTACCCTTGATGAGCAGTTCTTC
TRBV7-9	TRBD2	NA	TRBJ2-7	CASSSIAGVYEQYF	TGTGCCAGCAGCTCAATAGCGGGGGTCTACGAGCAGTACTTC
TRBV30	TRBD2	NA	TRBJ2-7	CALRGASGSGEQYF	TGTGCCTTGAGAGGAGCTAGCGGGAGTGGGGAGCAGTACTTC
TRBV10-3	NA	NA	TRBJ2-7	CATNQGSEQYF	TGTGCCACGAACCAGGGGTCCGAGCAGTACTTC
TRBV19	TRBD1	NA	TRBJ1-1	CASRPNRGLAEAFF	TGTGCCAGTAGGCCTAACAGGGGATTGGCTGAAGCTTTCTTT
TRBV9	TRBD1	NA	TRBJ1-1	CASSGQGMNTEAFF	TGTGCCAGCAGCGGACAGGGCATGAACACTGAAGCTTTCTTT
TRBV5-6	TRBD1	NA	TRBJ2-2	CASSLRTGSNTGELFF	TGTGCCAGCAGCCTCCGGACAGGTTCGAACACCGGGGAGCTGTTTTTT
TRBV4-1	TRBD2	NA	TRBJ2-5	CASSQDSRLARETQYF	TGCGCCAGCAGCCAAGATAGTCGACTAGCGAGAGAGACCCAGTACTTC
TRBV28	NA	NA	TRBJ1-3	CASIASSEGNTIYF	TGTGCCAGCATTGCCTCTTCAGAGGGTAACACCATATATTTT
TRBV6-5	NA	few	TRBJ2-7	CASTAPGIPYEQYF	TGTGCCAGCACCGCCCCCGGGATTCCCTACGAGCAGTACTTC
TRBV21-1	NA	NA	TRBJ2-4	CASSERATLVAKNIQYF	TGTGCCAGCAGCGAGAGGGCCACCCTTGTAGCCAAAAACATTCAGTACTTC
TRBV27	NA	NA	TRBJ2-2	CASSLTALTGELFF	TGTGCCAGCAGTTTAACAGCCCTCACCGGGGAGCTGTTTTTT
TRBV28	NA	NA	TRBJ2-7	CASSSRDTNPYF	TGTGCCAGCAGTTCCCGGGACACGAATCCGTACTTC
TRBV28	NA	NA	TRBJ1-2	CASHWGAASGGYTF	TGTGCCAGCCATTGGGGTGCGGCGTCTGGTGGCTACACCTTC
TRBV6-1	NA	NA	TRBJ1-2	CASIEDVFQGGYTF	TGTGCCAGCATCGAAGACGTCTTCCAAGGAGGCTACACCTTC
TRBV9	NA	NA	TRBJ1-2	CASSLDNNYGYTF	TGTGCCAGCAGCCTCGATAATAACTATGGCTACACCTTC
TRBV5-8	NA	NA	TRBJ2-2	CASSFGRGNTGELFF	TGTGCCAGCAGCTTTGGTCGGGGGAACACCGGGGAGCTGTTTTTT
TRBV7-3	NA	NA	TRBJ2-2	CASSNKLPGTGELFF	TGTGCCAGCAGCAATAAACTCCCGGGCACCGGGGAGCTGTTTTTT
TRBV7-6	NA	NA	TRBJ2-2	CASSFSGTGELFF	TGTGCCAGCAGCTTTAGCGGCACCGGGGAGCTGTTTTTT
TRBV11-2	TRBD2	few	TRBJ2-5	CASSAGLAGGLGVETQYF	TGTGCCAGCAGTGCGGGACTAGCGGGAGGTTTGGGTGTTGAGACCCAGTACTTC
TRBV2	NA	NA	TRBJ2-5	CASAADSGNEETQYF	TGTGCCAGCGCGGCTGACAGCGGAAACGAAGAGACCCAGTACTTC